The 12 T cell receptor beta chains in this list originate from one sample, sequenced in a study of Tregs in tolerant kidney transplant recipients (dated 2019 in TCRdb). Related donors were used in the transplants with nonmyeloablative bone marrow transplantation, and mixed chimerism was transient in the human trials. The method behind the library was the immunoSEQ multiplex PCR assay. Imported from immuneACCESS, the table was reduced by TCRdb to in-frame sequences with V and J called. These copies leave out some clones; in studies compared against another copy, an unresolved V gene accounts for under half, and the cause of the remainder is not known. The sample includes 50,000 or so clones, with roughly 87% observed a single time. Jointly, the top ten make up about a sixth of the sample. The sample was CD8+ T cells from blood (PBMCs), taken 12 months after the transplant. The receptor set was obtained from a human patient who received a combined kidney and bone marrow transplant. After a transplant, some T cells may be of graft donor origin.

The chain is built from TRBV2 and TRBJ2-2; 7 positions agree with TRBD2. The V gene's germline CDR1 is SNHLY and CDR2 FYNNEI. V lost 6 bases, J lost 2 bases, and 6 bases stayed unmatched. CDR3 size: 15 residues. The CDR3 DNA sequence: TGTGCCAGCAGCACCGGGACTACAAACACCGGGGAGCTGTTTTTT. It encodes CASSTGTTNTGELFF.

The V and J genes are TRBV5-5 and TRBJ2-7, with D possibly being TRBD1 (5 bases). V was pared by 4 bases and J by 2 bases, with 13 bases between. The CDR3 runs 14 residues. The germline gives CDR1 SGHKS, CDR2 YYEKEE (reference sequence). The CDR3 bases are TGTGCCAGCAGCCTAAGACAGACGACCTACGAGCAGTACTTC. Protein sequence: CASSLRQTTYEQYF. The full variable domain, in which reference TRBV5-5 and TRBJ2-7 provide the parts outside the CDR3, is DAGVTQSPTHLIKTRGQQVTLRCSPISGHKSVSWYQQVLGQGPQFIFQYYEKEERGRGNFPDRFSARQFPNYSSELNVNALLLGDSALYLCASSLRQTTYEQYFGPGTRLTVT.

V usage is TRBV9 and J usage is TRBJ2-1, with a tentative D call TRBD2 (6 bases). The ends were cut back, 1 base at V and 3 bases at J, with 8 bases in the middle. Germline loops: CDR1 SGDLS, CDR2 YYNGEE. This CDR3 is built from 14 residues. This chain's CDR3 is CASSVTGDYNEQFF. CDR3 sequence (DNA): TGTGCCAGCAGCGTAACGGGAGACTACAATGAGCAGTTCTTC. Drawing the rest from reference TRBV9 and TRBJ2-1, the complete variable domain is DSGVTQTPKHLITATGQRVTLRCSPRSGDLSVYWYQQSLDQGLQFLIQYYNGEERAKGNILERFSAQQFPDLHSELNLSSLELGDSALYFCASSVTGDYNEQFFGPGTRLTVL.

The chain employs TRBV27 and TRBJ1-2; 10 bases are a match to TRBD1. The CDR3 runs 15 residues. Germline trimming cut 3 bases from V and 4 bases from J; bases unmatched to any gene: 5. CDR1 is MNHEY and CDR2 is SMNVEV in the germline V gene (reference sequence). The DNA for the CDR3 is TGTGCCAGCAGTTTTTTGCGGGACAGGGGCTATGGCTACACCTTC. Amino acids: CASSFLRDRGYGYTF.

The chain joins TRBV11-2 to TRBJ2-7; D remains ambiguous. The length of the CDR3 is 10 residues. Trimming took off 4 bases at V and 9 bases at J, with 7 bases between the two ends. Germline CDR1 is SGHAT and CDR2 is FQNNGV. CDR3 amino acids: CASSSVVQYF. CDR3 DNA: TGTGCCAGCAGCTCAGTTGTGCAGTACTTC.

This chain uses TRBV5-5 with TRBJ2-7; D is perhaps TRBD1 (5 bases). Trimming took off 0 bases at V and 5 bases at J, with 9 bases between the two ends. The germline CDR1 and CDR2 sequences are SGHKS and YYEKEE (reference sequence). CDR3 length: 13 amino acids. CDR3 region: CASSLEGADEQYF. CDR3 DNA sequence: TGTGCCAGCAGCTTGGAAGGGGCCGACGAGCAGTACTTC.

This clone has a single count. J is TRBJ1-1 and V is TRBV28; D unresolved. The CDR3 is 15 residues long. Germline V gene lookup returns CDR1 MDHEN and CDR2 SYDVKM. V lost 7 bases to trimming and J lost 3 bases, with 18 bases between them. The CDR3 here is CASIPRRIRHTEAFF. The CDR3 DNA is TGTGCCAGCATTCCCCGTCGTATCCGTCACACTGAAGCTTTCTTT.

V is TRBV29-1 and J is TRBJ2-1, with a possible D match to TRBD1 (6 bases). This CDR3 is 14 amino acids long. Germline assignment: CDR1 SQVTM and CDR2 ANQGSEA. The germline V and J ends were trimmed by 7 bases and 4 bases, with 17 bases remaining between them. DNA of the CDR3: TGCAGCGCTCCCCGGGACACAAATTACAATGAGCAGTTCTTC. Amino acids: CSAPRDTNYNEQFF.

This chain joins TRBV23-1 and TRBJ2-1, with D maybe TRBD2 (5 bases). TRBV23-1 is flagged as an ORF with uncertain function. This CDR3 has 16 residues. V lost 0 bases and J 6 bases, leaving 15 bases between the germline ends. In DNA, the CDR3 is TGCGCCAGCAGTCAATCGGCAGCGGAGGAACTCAATGAGCAGTTCTTC. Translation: CASSQSAAEELNEQFF.

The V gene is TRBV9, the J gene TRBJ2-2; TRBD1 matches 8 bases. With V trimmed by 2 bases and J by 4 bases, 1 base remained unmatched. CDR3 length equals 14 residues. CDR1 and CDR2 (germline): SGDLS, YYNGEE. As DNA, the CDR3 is TGTGCCAGCAGCGTGACAGGGGCCACCGGGGAGCTGTTTTTT. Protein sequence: CASSVTGATGELFF.

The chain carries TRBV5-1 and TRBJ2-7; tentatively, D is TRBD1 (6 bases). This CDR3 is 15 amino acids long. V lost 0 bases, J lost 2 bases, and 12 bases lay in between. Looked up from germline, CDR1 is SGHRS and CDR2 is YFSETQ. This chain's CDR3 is CASSLVVDSPYEQYF. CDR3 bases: TGCGCCAGCAGCTTGGTTGTGGACAGTCCCTACGAGCAGTACTTC. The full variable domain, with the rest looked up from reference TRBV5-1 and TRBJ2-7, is KAGVTQTPRYLIKTRGQQVTLSCSPISGHRSVSWYQQTPGQGLQFLFEYFSETQRNKGNFPGRFSGRQFSNSRSEMNVSTLELGDSALYLCASSLVVDSPYEQYFGPGTRLTVT.

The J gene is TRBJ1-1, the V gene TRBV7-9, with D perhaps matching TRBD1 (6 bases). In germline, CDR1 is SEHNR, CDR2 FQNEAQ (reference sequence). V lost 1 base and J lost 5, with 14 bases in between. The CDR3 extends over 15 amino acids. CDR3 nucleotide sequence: TGTGCCAGCAGCTTAGTAGGGGGGGCGCGGACTGAAGCTTTCTTT. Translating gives CASSLVGGARTEAFF.